This TCR beta chain was recorded in a study of T cells expressing NK-cell markers. Germline CDR1 SNHLY, CDR2 FYNNEI. The CDR3 is 15 amino acids. TCRdb re-called the 5' RACE reads and gives one entry per CDR3 protein, without DNA. This repertoire includes about 160,000 distinct CDR3 sequences. Frequency places this clonotype as medium-sized. The clonotype comes from a man between 18 and 69 years old in good health. The sample comprised blood T cells: a sorted CD56 or NKG2C T cell subset, CD4+ or CD8+ T cells, or bulk PBMC T cells (not recorded which). The V call is TRBV2, the J call TRBJ2-3; the D call of TRBD1 rests on TCRdb alone, since no DNA is present to check it. The CDR3 region is CASSEIWTGEDTQYF. Supplemented by reference TRBV2 and TRBJ2-3, the full variable domain reads EPEVTQTPSHQVTQMGQEVILRCVPISNHLYFYWYRQILGQKVEFLVSFYNNEISEKSEIFDDQFSVERPDGSNFTLKIRSTKLEDSAMYFCASSEIWTGEDTQYFGPGTRLTVL.